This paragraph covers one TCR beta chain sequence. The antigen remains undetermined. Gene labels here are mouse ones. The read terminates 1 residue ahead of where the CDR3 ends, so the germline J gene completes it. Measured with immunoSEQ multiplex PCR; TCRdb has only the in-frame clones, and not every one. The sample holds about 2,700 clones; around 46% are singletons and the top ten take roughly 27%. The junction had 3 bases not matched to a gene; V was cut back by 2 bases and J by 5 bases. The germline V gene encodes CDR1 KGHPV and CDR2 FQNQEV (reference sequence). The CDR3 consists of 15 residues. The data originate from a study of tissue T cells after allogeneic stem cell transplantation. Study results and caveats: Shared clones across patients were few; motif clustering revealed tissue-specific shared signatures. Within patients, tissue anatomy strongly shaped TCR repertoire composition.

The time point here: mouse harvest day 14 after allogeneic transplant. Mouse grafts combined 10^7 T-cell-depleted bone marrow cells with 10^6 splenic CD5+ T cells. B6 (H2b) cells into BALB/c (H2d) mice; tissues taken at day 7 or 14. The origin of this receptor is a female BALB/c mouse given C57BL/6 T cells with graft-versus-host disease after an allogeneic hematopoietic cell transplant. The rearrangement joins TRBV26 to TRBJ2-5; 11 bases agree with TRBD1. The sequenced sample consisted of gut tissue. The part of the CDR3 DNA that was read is TGTGCCAGCAGTCTGGGGACAGGGGGAGGAGACACCCAGTAC. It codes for CASSLGTGGGDTQY. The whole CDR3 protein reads CASSLGTGGGDTQYF.